The sequence of this T cell receptor (beta chain) was determined in a study of regulatory T cells in long-lasting Graves disease. This clonotype has a count of ten or more. V gave up 1 base and J gave up 8 bases; unmatched junction bases: 16. This CDR3 is built from 19 residues. The germline V gene encodes CDR1 ENHRY and CDR2 SYGVKD. According to the study, TCR beta libraries were built with iRepertoire HTBI primers and CDR3-region Arm-PCR. TCRdb re-derived calls from the multiplex PCR reads in MiXCR, one entry per CDR3 protein. The data show roughly 500,000 distinct CDR3 sequences, roughly 15% seen once. The time point was: newly diagnosed GD, antithyroid drugs for less than 3 months. The TCR library was made from RNA that had been extracted from PBMCs in TRIzol. These same records also appear under a second study, on T cells in Graves' hyperthyroidism and ophthalmopathy.

J is TRBJ2-1 and V is TRBV10-3, with 11 nucleotides matching TRBD2. This clonotype was obtained from a woman in her forties or fifties with Graves disease. The material sequenced was peripheral blood mononuclear cells (PBMCs), taken at new diagnosis, from a patient treated with antithyroid drugs. Here the CDR3 reads CAISELTDTGTSGGYEQFF. The CDR3 coding sequence is TGTGCCATCAGTGAGTTGACAGATACCGGGACTAGCGGTGGGTATGAGCAGTTCTTC.